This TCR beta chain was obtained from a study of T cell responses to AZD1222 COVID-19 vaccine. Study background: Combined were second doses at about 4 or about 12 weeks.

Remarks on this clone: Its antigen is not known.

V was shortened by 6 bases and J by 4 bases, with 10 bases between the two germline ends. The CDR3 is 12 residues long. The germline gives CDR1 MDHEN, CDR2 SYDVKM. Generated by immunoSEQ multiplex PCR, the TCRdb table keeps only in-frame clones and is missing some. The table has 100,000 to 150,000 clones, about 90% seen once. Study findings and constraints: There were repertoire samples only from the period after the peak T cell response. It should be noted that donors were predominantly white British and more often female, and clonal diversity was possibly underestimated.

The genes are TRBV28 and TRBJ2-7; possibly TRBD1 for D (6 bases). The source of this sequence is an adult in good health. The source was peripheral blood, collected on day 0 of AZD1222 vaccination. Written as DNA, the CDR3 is TGTGCCAGCAGCCAAACAGGGTACGAGCAGTACTTC. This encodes CASSQTGYEQYF.